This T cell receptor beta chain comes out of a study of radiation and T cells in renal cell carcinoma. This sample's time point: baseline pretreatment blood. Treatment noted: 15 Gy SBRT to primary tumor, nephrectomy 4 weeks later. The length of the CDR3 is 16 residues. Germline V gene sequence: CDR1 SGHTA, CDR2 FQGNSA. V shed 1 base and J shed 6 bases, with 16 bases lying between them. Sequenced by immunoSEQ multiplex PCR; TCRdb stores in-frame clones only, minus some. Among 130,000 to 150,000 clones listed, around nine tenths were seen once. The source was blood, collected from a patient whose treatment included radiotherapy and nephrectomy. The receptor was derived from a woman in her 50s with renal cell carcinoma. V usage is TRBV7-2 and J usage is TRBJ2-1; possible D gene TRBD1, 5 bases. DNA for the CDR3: TGTGCCAGCAGCTTAGAATTCCGCGTTAGGGGCAATGAGCAGTTCTTC. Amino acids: CASSLEFRVRGNEQFF.